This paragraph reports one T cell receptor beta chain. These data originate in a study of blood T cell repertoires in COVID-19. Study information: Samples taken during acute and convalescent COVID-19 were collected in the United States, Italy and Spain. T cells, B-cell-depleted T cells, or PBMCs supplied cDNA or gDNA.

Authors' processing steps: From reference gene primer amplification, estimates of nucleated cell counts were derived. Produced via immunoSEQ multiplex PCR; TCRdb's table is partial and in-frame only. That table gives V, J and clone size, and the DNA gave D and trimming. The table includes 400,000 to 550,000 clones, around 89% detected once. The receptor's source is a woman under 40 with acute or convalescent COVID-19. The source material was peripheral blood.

The CDR3 loop is CATQGVGNTIYF. DNA of the CDR3: TGTGCCACGCAGGGTGTGGGAAACACCATATATTTT. V is TRBV10-3 and J is TRBJ1-3; maybe TRBD1 (5 bases). This CDR3 has 12 residues. V lost 10 bases and J lost 4, with 11 bases in between. In germline, CDR1 is ENHRY, CDR2 SYGVKD.